This T cell receptor (beta chain) comes out of a study of T cells in localized non-small cell lung cancer. Trimming shortened V by 8 bases and J by 1 base, and 14 bases separated the two germline ends. This CDR3 spans 14 amino acids. Germline lookup yields CDR1 SNHLY and CDR2 FYNNEI. Notes on the study in general: Only one tumor region was sequenced, so heterogeneity remains possible. The study linked higher blood T cell density to longer overall survival. Maximal T cell clonality occurred in uninvolved adjacent lung, with tumor ranking below it.

With respect to this clone: Its matching antigen is unknown.

Using immunoSEQ multiplex PCR, the repertoire was profiled, and TCRdb retains in-frame clones only, with some absent. The sample consists of around 30,000 clones, around 90% of them appearing once. The genes are TRBV2 and TRBJ1-1; D unclear. Here the sequenced sample was PBMCs, taken before any cancer treatment. This TCR came from a man aged 35 to 69 with stage II lung adenocarcinoma. CDR3 sequence reads: CASRRAPGNTEAFF. The DNA for the CDR3 is TGTGCCAGCCGGCGGGCGCCCGGGAACACTGAAGCTTTCTTT.